This passage covers 12 T cell receptor beta chains from one sample sequenced in a study of beta chain features in type 1 diabetes. Overall study results and limits: Significant though moderate, a shortening of TCRB CDR3s appeared in all four CD4+ subsets of Type 1 diabetes patients.

Every isolated RNA sample was fully reverse transcribed, so sequencing captured expressed TCRB transcripts. Only in-frame clones appear in the TCRdb table, and some are missing; sequencing was by immunoSEQ multiplex PCR. Among fewer than 450,000 clones listed, roughly 13% were seen once. The antigens of these receptors remain unknown. Sequenced input: naive CD4+ T cells from blood. The receptors shown here come from a woman in her late teens or twenties with type 1 diabetes.

The chain is built from TRBV5-1 and TRBJ1-4, with D unresolved. Germline-derived CDR1 and CDR2 are SGHRS and YFSETQ. V lost 2 bases and J 10 bases, leaving 9 bases between the germline ends. The CDR3 consists of 12 residues. The CDR3 is CASSFEGGKLFF. DNA of the CDR3: TGCGCCAGCAGCTTCGAAGGAGGAAAACTGTTTTTT.

The chain has TRBV18 and TRBJ1-2, with TRBD1 matching 7 bases. The CDR3 is 17 amino acids. Trimming at V came to 2 bases and at J to 5 bases, leaving 14 bases not matched to a gene. Germline loops: CDR1 KGHSH, CDR2 LQKENI. CDR3 loop: CASSPNVPQGSGYGYTF. CDR3 bases: TGTGCCAGCTCACCAAACGTCCCACAGGGGTCAGGGTATGGCTACACCTTC.

This clone was seen a few times. The gene calls are TRBV28 and TRBJ2-1; tentatively, D is TRBD2 (5 bases). The germline CDR1 and CDR2 sequences are MDHEN and SYDVKM. This CDR3 comprises 11 residues. V lost 5 bases and J lost 10, with 9 bases in between. CDR3 bases: TGTGCCAGCAGTCTGGAGCGGGAGCAGTTCTTC. This codes for CASSLEREQFF.

This chain connects TRBV6-5 to TRBJ1-3; D not resolved. The CDR3 covers 14 residues. The germline V gene encodes CDR1 MNHEY and CDR2 SVGAGI. V dropped 6 bases and J dropped 0 bases, with 9 bases sitting between them. The CDR3 loop is CASRNRASGNTIYF. CDR3 sequence (DNA): TGTGCCAGCAGAAACAGAGCCTCTGGAAACACCATATATTTT.

This clone was seen a handful of times. The chain is built from TRBV19 and TRBJ1-5; maybe TRBD1 (5 bases). Germline values: CDR1 LNHDA, CDR2 SQIVND (reference sequence). The CDR3 length is 15 residues. The V end was cut by 7 bases, the J end by 6 bases, with 19 bases between. The CDR3 DNA follows: TGTGCCAGTACCCTTGGGGCAGGGTATGCTCAGCCCCAGCATTTT. Amino acids: CASTLGAGYAQPQHF.

V and J are TRBV18 and TRBJ2-7, with D tentatively TRBD1 (5 bases). Deletions cut 1 base from V and 4 bases from J, with 14 bases between. Looked up from germline, CDR1 is KGHSH and CDR2 is LQKENI. This CDR3 comprises 15 residues. The CDR3 is CASSPQGQAVYEQYF. CDR3 in DNA: TGTGCCAGCTCACCACAGGGGCAGGCTGTGTACGAGCAGTACTTC.

This clone was counted between two and nine times. This chain links TRBV30 with TRBJ2-3; no clear D. The CDR3 sequence is 15 residues long. Trimming removed 0 bases from V and 2 bases from J, with 12 bases in between. Germline V gene data show CDR1 as GTSNPN and CDR2 as SVGIG (reference sequence). The CDR3 sequence is CAWSVSQVPTDTQYF. The DNA of the CDR3 is TGTGCCTGGAGTGTATCTCAGGTACCCACAGATACGCAGTATTTT.

This clone showed up just a few times. J is TRBJ2-6 and V is TRBV4-2; TRBD1 might be the D (6 bases). Trimming cost V 4 bases and J 0 bases, with 7 bases left between them. The CDR3 sequence is 15 residues long. Germline CDR1 is LGHNA and CDR2 is YNFKEQ. The CDR3 reads CASSPQGSGANVLTF. For the CDR3, the DNA is TGTGCCAGCAGCCCACAGGGCTCTGGGGCCAACGTCCTGACTTTC.

The V call is TRBV28, the J call TRBJ1-2; D is uncertain. Germline CDR1 is MDHEN and CDR2 is SYDVKM. V gave up 7 bases and J gave up 6 bases, with 15 bases separating them. The CDR3 is 13 amino acids. In DNA, the CDR3 is TGTGCCAGCAATCGGGAGGGCGGCCATGGCTACACCTTC. Translation: CASNREGGHGYTF.

This clone was seen a handful of times. The chain couples TRBV25-1 to TRBJ2-1; D is ambiguous. Trimming removed 1 base from V and 0 bases from J, with 13 bases in between. CDR3 length: 17 amino acids. Germline V lookup: CDR1 MGHDK, CDR2 SYGVNS. CDR3 sequence (DNA): TGTGCCAGCAGTGAATTGGTCGCGATCCGCTCCTACAATGAGCAGTTCTTC. Protein: CASSELVAIRSYNEQFF.

The chain uses TRBV19 and TRBJ1-1, with TRBD1 matching over 8 bases. The germline V gene has CDR1 LNHDA and CDR2 SQIVND (reference sequence). V lost 6 bases and J lost 0; bases outside the gene matches: 9. The CDR3 covers 16 residues. The DNA of the CDR3 is TGTGCCAGTAGCGAGCAGGGGGCTGTTATGAACACTGAAGCTTTCTTT. The encoded protein is CASSEQGAVMNTEAFF.

This clone has just a few counts. The rearrangement joins TRBV29-1 to TRBJ2-1; D remains unclear. This CDR3 contains 14 residues. Trimming took 5 bases from V and 5 from J, leaving 16 bases between them. Germline-derived CDR1 and CDR2 are SQVTM and ANQGSEA. The CDR3 is CSVLRALSDNEQFF. The DNA for the CDR3 is TGCAGCGTTCTCCGCGCCTTGAGCGACAATGAGCAGTTCTTC.